Sequencing of this TCR beta chain was carried out in a study of T cell repertoires in cytomegalovirus infection. General study findings and limits: The cumulative frequency of public TCR beta families identified carriers of CMV plus the relevant HLA.

This CDR3 spans 19 amino acids. V shed 0 bases and J 2 bases; nucleotides not matched to a gene: 11. Germline V gene data show CDR1 as MGHRA and CDR2 as YSYEKL. For this clonotype: The antigen is undetermined.

TCRdb re-called the reads with MiXCR, one entry per CDR3 protein. Of more than 350,000 distinct CDR3 sequences listed, 25% to 40% are singletons. The sample consisted of PBMCs. V usage is TRBV4-1 and J usage is TRBJ1-4, with 8 positions matching TRBD1. This clonotype was sampled from a human donor in good health (CMV status not recorded). Some clones in this sample may be carry-over from other donors' samples. CDR3: CASSQDRGRGRGTNEKLFF. In DNA form, the CDR3 reads TGCGCCAGCAGCCAAGATCGGGGCAGGGGGCGCGGGACTAATGAAAAACTGTTTTTT.